A selection of T cell receptor beta chains follows, all from one sample in a study of blood T cell repertoires in COVID-19. The method was immunoSEQ multiplex PCR; TCRdb's version includes in-frame clones alone and lacks a portion of them. The sample has about 320,000 clones, 70% to 90% seen once. Sequencing was carried out using peripheral blood. The receptors stem from a man aged 18 to 30 who had recovered from COVID-19. The CDR3 runs from the conserved cysteine through the conserved F or W. The D gene is left open where the match is weak. Clone size is given for some rows only: seen once, a few or many times, or a class if the clone is expanded.

DNA	CDR3	V	J	size	D
TGTGCCAGCAGCTTAAGGACAGTGGGCAACTATGGCTACACCTTC	CASSLRTVGNYGYTF	TRBV7-2	TRBJ1-2	.	.
TGCGCCAGCAGCCAAGGCCCCAGGGGCACCGGGGAGCTGTTTTTT	CASSQGPRGTGELFF	TRBV4-1	TRBJ2-2	.	.
TGTGCCAGCTCACCTGCAGGCAATCAGCCCCAGCATTTT	CASSPAGNQPQHF	TRBV18	TRBJ1-5	once	.
TGTGCCAGCAGCATGCGTCCCGGGACAGGCCCGCAAGAGACCCAGTACTTC	CASSMRPGTGPQETQYF	TRBV9	TRBJ2-5	.	TRBD1
TGTGCCAGCAGACTGGGACAGTGGGATTCACCCCTCCACTTT	CASRLGQWDSPLHF	TRBV2	TRBJ1-6	.	TRBD1
TGCACCAGCAGCCCTTTCCCGAGCTCCTACAATGAGCAGTTCTTC	CTSSPFPSSYNEQFF	TRBV1	TRBJ2-1	.	.
TGCAGCGTTGAACGCCAGGGTTTTAACTATGGCTACACCTTC	CSVERQGFNYGYTF	TRBV29-1	TRBJ1-2	.	.
TGTGCCAGTAGTTCTCCGGGACAGCAAGGATCGCTTAAAGCTTTCTTT	CASSSPGQQGSLKAFF	TRBV19	TRBJ1-1	.	TRBD1
TGTGCCAGCAGTTTGGTGGCAAATGAGCAGTTCTTC	CASSLVANEQFF	TRBV27	TRBJ2-1	.	.
TGTGCCAGCAGCGTAGAGGGACTAGCGGGATCCACTAGCACAGATACGCAGTATTTT	CASSVEGLAGSTSTDTQYF	TRBV9	TRBJ2-3	.	TRBD2
TGTGCCAGCAGTTCCGGCAGGGGTACCAACGAGCAGTACTTC	CASSSGRGTNEQYF	TRBV27	TRBJ2-7	.	.
TGCGCCAGCAGCGGGGGCTACGAGCAGTACTTC	CASSGGYEQYF	TRBV10-2	TRBJ2-7	.	.
TGTGCCAGCAGCTTGGTAGGTTCCGGTCTGGGGAGAAATGAGCAGTTCTTC	CASSLVGSGLGRNEQFF	TRBV5-6	TRBJ2-1	.	.
TGTGCCAGCAGCCGAACAGGAGATCAGCCCCAGCATTTT	CASSRTGDQPQHF	TRBV5-8	TRBJ1-5	.	.
TGCGCCAGCAGCCCAGGGGGGACTGATTCCTACGAGCAGTACTTC	CASSPGGTDSYEQYF	TRBV5-1	TRBJ2-7	.	.
TGTGCCACCAGCATCTACAGGGGTAATCAGCCCCAGCATTTT	CATSIYRGNQPQHF	TRBV15	TRBJ1-5	once	TRBD1
TGTGCCAGCAGCTTAGACAGGGGGCGCGGCTACACCTTC	CASSLDRGRGYTF	TRBV11-2	TRBJ1-2	.	TRBD1
TGTGCCAGCAGCCAAGGTCCCGGGACAGGGACGGTTGGCTACACCTTC	CASSQGPGTGTVGYTF	TRBV14	TRBJ1-2	.	TRBD1
TGTGCCAGGCGAGTCTCTGGGGCCAACGTCCTGACTTTC	CARRVSGANVLTF	TRBV2	TRBJ2-6	once	.
TGTGCCAGCAGCTCCGGGTCAACAGGGAATCAGGGCTTCTACGAGCAGTACTTC	CASSSGSTGNQGFYEQYF	TRBV7-6	TRBJ2-7	.	.
TGTGCCAGCAGCCGACAGCCGAAGTACCCAGAAGCTTTCTTT	CASSRQPKYPEAFF	TRBV6-2/TRBV6-3	TRBJ1-1	.	.
TGTGCCAGCACCCAAGGGGATTCACCCCTCCACTTT	CASTQGDSPLHF	TRBV2	TRBJ1-6	once	.
TGTGCCAGCAGCTTTTACAGGGGGCTTGTATCCGGGGAGCTGTTTTTT	CASSFYRGLVSGELFF	TRBV5-6	TRBJ2-2	.	TRBD1
TGTGCCATCAGGTCGGACAGGACAGGCCGGGAGCAGTTCTTC	CAIRSDRTGREQFF	TRBV10-3	TRBJ2-1	.	TRBD1
TGTGCCAGCAGCAACCCGACAGACCAAGAGACCCAGTACTTC	CASSNPTDQETQYF	TRBV5-6	TRBJ2-5	.	.
TGCAGTGTGCCAGTCCGCAATGAGCAGTTCTTC	CSVPVRNEQFF	TRBV20-1	TRBJ2-1	.	.
TGTGCCAGCTCGCAGGTACTAGCGGGAAGCACAGATACGCAGTATTTT	CASSQVLAGSTDTQYF	TRBV18	TRBJ2-3	.	TRBD2
TGTGCCAGCAGTTACCCGGGACTAGAGATGGAGACCCAGTACTTC	CASSYPGLEMETQYF	TRBV6-2/TRBV6-3	TRBJ2-5	.	TRBD2
TGTGCCAGCAGTTTGTTCGCAGGGGGGACCTATGGCTACACCTTC	CASSLFAGGTYGYTF	TRBV27	TRBJ1-2	once	TRBD1
TGTGCCAGCAGCCGAGGGGGACAGGGGGTCCCCTACGAGCAGTACTTC	CASSRGGQGVPYEQYF	TRBV7-9	TRBJ2-7	.	TRBD1
TGTGCCAGCAGCCAAGTGTTAGCGGTTGGTACCGGGGAGCTGTTTTTT	CASSQVLAVGTGELFF	TRBV3-1/TRBV3-2	TRBJ2-2	.	.
TGTGCCAGCAGCCCTACCCAATACAGGGCCCGAACTCAGCCCCAGCATTTT	CASSPTQYRARTQPQHF	TRBV9	TRBJ1-5	.	.
TGTGCCAGCAAACTGGGGACAGGGAGGAACACTGAAGCTTTCTTT	CASKLGTGRNTEAFF	TRBV5-4	TRBJ1-1	once	TRBD1
TGCGCCAGCAGCCCAAGTGGGGACAGGGAGAGAGGCTACACCTTC	CASSPSGDRERGYTF	TRBV4-1	TRBJ1-2	few	TRBD1
TGTGCCAGCAGTTCCACGACTAGCGGGGGGGCGTGGCAGCAGTTCTTC	CASSSTTSGGAWQQFF	TRBV6-5	TRBJ2-1	once	TRBD2
TGCAGTGCCGGGGAGACCCAGTACTTC	CSAGETQYF	TRBV20-1	TRBJ2-5	.	.
TGTGCCAGCACCCCCGGAGGGAGGTCTGGCTACACCTTC	CASTPGGRSGYTF	TRBV12-3/TRBV12-4	TRBJ1-2	few	.
TGTGCCAGCAGTGCCCCCGGCGGGGGACGGATGAACACTGAAGCTTTCTTT	CASSAPGGGRMNTEAFF	TRBV27	TRBJ1-1	.	.
TGTGCCAGCGGTTCCGGGACTAGCGGGAGCACAGATACGCAGTATTTT	CASGSGTSGSTDTQYF	TRBV3-1/TRBV3-2	TRBJ2-3	.	TRBD2
TGCAGCACTGCGGGGGACGATGGCTACACCTTC	CSTAGDDGYTF	TRBV29-1	TRBJ1-2	.	.
TGTGCCAGCAGCTTAGGACAGCGGGGAGCTAACTATGGCTACACCTTC	CASSLGQRGANYGYTF	TRBV7-3	TRBJ1-2	.	.
TGTGCCAGCAGTTATCCCAGCGGGGGGCCCACAGATACGCAGTATTTT	CASSYPSGGPTDTQYF	TRBV6-2/TRBV6-3	TRBJ2-3	.	TRBD2
TGTGCCAGCAGTTTCAGGACAGTTGAAGCTTTCTTT	CASSFRTVEAFF	TRBV12-3/TRBV12-4	TRBJ1-1	.	.
TGTGCCAGCAGCTCGTGGGGACTATTAGATGCTGGAAACACCATATATTTT	CASSSWGLLDAGNTIYF	TRBV5-6	TRBJ1-3	.	.
TGTGCCACCCAGAGGGGGAGCTCCTACAATGAGCAGTTCTTC	CATQRGSSYNEQFF	TRBV6-5	TRBJ2-1	.	.
TGCAGCGCGGAATCGACAGGGATAGACTCCTACGAGCAGTACTTC	CSAESTGIDSYEQYF	TRBV29-1	TRBJ2-7	.	TRBD1
TGCAGCGCAACCGGGACAGGGATTAACGAGCAGTACTTC	CSATGTGINEQYF	TRBV29-1	TRBJ2-7	.	TRBD1
TGTGCCAGCTCACCAGACCGACAGGGTCGCGAGCAGTACTTC	CASSPDRQGREQYF	TRBV18	TRBJ2-7	.	TRBD1
TGTGCCAGCAGTCCAGCGGGAGGGCCCAGGGAGACCCAGTACTTC	CASSPAGGPRETQYF	TRBV28	TRBJ2-5	.	TRBD2
TGTGCCAGCAGTTACGGGACCGGCAGGGGCACTGAAGCTTTCTTT	CASSYGTGRGTEAFF	TRBV6-5	TRBJ1-1	.	.